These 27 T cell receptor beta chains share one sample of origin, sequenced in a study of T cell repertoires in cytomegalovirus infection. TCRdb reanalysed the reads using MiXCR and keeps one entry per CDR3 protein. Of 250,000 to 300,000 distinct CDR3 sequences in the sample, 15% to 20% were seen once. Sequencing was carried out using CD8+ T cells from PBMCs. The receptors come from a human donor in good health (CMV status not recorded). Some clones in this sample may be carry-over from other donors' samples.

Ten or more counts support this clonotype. The CDR3 spells CASSLRNAGPISGNTIYF. CDR3 sequence (DNA): TGTGCCAGCAGCTTACGCAATGCGGGGCCAATCTCTGGAAACACCATATATTTT. The chain combines TRBV7-9 with TRBJ1-3; weak D call: TRBD1 (5 bases). The V and J ends lost 2 bases and 0 bases respectively, with 17 bases between them. The V gene's germline CDR1 is SEHNR and CDR2 FQNEAQ (reference sequence). The CDR3 totals 18 residues.

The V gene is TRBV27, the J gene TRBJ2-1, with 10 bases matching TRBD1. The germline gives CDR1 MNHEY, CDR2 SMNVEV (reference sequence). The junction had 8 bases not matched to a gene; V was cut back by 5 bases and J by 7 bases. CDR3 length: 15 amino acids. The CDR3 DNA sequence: TGTGCCAGCAGTCAGGGGACAGGGGCGGGTAATGAGCAGTTCTTC. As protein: CASSQGTGAGNEQFF.

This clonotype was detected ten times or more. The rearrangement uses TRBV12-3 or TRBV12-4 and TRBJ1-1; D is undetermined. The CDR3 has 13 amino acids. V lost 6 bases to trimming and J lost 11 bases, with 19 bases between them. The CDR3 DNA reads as TGTGCCAGCAGATCTGCACCACTACTGGGGGCTTTCTTT. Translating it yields CASRSAPLLGAFF.

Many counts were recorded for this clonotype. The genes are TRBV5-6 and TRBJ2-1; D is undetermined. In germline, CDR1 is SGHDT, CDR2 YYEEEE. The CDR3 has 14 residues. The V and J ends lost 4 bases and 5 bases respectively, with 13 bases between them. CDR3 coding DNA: TGTGCCAGCAGCCCGGACCCCTCGAACAATGAGCAGTTCTTC. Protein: CASSPDPSNNEQFF.

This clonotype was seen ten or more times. The CDR3 loop reads CASSSRRDRGLDTEAFF. The CDR3 DNA follows: TGTGCCAGCAGCTCAAGACGGGACAGGGGGCTGGACACTGAAGCTTTCTTT. The chain couples TRBV11-1 to TRBJ1-1; 12 bases line up with TRBD1. The CDR3 length is 17 residues. Germline V gene data show CDR1 as SGHAT and CDR2 as FQDESV (reference sequence). V was pared by 4 bases and J by 3 bases, with 9 bases of the junction left unmatched.

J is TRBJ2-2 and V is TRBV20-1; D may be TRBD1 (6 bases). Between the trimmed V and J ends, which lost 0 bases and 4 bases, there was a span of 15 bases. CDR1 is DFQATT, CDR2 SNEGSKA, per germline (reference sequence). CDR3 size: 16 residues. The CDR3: CSARDGGRDITGELFF. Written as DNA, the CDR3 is TGCAGTGCTAGAGATGGGGGCAGGGATATCACCGGGGAGCTGTTTTTT.

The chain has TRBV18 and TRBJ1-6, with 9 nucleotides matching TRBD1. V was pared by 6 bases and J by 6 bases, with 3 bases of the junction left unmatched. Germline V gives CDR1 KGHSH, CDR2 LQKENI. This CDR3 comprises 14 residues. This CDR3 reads CASSMDRGNSPLHF. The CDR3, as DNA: TGTGCCAGCTCGATGGACAGGGGTAATTCACCCCTCCACTTT.

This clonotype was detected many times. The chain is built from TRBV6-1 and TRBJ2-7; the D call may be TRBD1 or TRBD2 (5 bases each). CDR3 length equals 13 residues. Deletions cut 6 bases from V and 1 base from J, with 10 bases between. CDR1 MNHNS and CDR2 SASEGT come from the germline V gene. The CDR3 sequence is CASSAGSSYEQYF. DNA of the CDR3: TGTGCCAGCAGCGCAGGGAGTTCCTACGAGCAGTACTTC.

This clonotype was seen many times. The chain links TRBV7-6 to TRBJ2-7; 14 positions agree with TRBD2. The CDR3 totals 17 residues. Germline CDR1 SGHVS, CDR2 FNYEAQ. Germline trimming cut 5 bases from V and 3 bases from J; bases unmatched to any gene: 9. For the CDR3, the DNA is TGTGCCAGCAGCATCCGGACTAGCGGGGGGCCGGACTACGAGCAGTACTTC. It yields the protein CASSIRTSGGPDYEQYF.

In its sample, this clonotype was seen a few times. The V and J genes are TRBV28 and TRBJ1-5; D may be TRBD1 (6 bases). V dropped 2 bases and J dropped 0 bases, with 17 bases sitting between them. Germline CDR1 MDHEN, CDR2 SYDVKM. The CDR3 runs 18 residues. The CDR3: CASSLVTGMGYSNQPQHF. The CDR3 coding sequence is TGTGCCAGCAGTTTAGTAACAGGGATGGGGTATAGCAATCAGCCCCAGCATTTT.

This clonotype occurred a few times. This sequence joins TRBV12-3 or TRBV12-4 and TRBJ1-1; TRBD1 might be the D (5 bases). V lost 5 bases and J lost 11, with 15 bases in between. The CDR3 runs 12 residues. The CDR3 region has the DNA TGTGCCAGCAGTCCCGGGGGGGGGATGGCTTTCTTT. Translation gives CASSPGGGMAFF.

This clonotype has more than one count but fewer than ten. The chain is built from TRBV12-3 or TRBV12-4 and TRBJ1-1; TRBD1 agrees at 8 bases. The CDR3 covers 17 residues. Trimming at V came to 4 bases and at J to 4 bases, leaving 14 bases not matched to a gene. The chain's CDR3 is CASSSTGTGARGTEAFF. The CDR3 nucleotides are TGTGCCAGCAGTTCAACCGGGACAGGCGCACGGGGCACTGAAGCTTTCTTT.

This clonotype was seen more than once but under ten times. In DNA form, the CDR3 reads TGCAGTGCCTGGACTGGGACTAACTATGGCTACACCTTC. This sequence encodes CSAWTGTNYGYTF. The chain couples TRBV20-1 to TRBJ1-2; unclear D gene. Germline V gene data show CDR1 as DFQATT and CDR2 as SNEGSKA (reference sequence). V was clipped by 6 bases and J by 0 bases, with 11 bases between them. This CDR3 region has 13 residues.

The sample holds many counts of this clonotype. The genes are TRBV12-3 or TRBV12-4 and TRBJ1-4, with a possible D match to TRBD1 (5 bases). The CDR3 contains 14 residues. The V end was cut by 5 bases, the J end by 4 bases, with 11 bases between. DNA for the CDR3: TGTGCCAGCAGTCAGGGCTCGGTTAATGAAAAACTGTTTTTT. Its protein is CASSQGSVNEKLFF.

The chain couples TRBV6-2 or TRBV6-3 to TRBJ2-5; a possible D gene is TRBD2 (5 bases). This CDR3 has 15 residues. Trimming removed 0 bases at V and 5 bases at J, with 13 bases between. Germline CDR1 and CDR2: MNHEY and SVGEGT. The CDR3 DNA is TGTGCCAGCAGTTACTCGCAAAGGGAGAGGGAGACCCAGTACTTC. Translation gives CASSYSQRERETQYF.

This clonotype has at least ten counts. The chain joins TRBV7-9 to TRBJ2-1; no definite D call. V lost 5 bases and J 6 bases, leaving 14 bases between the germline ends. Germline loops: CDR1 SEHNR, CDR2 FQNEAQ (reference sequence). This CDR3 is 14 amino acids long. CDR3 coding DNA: TGTGCCAGCAGCCACGCCCGAGAGCGCAATGAGCAGTTCTTC. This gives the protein CASSHARERNEQFF.

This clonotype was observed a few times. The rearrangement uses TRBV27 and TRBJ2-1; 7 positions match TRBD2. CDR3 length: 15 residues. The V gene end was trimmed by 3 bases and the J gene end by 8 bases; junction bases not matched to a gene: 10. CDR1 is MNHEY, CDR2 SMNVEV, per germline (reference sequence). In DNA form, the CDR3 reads TGTGCCAGCAGTTTTATCATCCGGGGGGTCCATGAGCAGTTCTTC. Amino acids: CASSFIIRGVHEQFF.

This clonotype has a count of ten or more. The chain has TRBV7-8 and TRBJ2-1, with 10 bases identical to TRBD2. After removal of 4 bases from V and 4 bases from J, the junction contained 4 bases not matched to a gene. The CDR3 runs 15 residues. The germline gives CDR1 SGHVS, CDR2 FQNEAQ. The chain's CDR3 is CASSSWTSGYNEQFF. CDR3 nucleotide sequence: TGTGCCAGCAGCTCCTGGACTAGCGGTTACAATGAGCAGTTCTTC.

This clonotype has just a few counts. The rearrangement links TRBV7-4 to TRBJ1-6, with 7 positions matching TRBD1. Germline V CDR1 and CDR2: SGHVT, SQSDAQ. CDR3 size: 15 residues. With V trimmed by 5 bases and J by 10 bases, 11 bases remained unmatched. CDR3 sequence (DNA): TGTGCCAGCAGCCCCGGGACAGCCTTTGGGTCACCCCTCCACTTT. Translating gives CASSPGTAFGSPLHF.

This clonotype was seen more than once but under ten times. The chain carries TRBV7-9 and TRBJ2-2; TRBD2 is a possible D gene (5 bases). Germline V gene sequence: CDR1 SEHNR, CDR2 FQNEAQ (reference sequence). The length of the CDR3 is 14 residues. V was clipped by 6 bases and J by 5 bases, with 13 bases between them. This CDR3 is CASRPRGNTGELFF. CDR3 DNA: TGTGCCAGCAGACCGAGAGGGAATACCGGGGAGCTGTTTTTT.

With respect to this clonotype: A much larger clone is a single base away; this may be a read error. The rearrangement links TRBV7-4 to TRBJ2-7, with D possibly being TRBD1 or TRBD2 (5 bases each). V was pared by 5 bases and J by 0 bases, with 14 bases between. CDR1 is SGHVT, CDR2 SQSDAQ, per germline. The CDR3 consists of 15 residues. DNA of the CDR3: TGTGCCAGCAGCGAGGGGATAGGGAGCTCCTACGAGCAGTACTTC. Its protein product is CASSEGIGSSYEQYF.

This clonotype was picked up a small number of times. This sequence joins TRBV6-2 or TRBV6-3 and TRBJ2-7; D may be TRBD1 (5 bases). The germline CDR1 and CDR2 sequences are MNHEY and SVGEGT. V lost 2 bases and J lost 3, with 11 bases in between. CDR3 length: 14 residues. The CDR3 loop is CASSYTQGNYEQYF. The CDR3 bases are TGTGCCAGCAGTTACACTCAGGGTAACTACGAGCAGTACTTC.

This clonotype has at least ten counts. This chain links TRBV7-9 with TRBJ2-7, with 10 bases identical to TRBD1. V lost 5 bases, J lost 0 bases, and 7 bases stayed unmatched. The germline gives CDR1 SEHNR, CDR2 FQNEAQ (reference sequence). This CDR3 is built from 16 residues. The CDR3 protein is CASSPRQGAISYEQYF. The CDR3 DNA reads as TGTGCCAGCAGCCCCCGACAGGGGGCGATCTCCTACGAGCAGTACTTC.

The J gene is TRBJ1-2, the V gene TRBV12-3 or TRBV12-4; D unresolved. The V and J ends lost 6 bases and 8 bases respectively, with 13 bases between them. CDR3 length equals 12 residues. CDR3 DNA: TGTGCCAGCAGCCCCTCGTCCGGAGGCTACACCTTC. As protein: CASSPSSGGYTF.

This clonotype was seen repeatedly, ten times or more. For the CDR3, the DNA is TGCGCCAGCAGCCAAGAGCTTAGTCACCACTCTGGAAACACCATATATTTT. Protein: CASSQELSHHSGNTIYF. The J gene is TRBJ1-3, the V gene TRBV4-3; D call uncertain. V dropped 0 bases and J dropped 0 bases, with 12 bases sitting between them. The CDR3 is 17 amino acids. Germline values: CDR1 LGHNA, CDR2 YSLEER.

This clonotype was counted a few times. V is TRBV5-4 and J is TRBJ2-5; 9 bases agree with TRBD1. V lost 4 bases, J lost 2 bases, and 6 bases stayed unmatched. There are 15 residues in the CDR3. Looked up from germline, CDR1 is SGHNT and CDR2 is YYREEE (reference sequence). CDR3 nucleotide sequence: TGTGCCAGCAGCCGGGGACAGGGTTGGCAAGAGACCCAGTACTTC. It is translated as CASSRGQGWQETQYF. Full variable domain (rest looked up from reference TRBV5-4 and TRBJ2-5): ETGVTQSPTHLIKTRGQQVTLRCSSQSGHNTVSWYQQALGQGPQFIFQYYREEENGRGNFPPRFSGLQFPNYSSELNVNALELDDSALYLCASSRGQGWQETQYFGPGTRLLVL.

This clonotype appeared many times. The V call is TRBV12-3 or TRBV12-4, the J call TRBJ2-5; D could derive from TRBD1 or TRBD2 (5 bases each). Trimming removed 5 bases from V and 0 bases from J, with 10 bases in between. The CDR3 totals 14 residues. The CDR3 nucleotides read TGTGCCAGCAGTCCGGGACCATACCAAGAGACCCAGTACTTC. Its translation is CASSPGPYQETQYF.